This is a list of T cell receptor beta chains from one sample in a study of a mutant IDH1 vaccine in newly diagnosed glioma. The assay was immunoSEQ multiplex PCR, and TCRdb's table has in-frame clones only and misses some. The sample contains some 66,000 clones, around 80% of which appear only once. For these TCRs, the target antigens are not known. Sample: PBMCs, taken from a glioma patient whose treatment included an IDH1 peptide vaccine. The receptors were gathered from a young man with glioma. Each CDR3 is given with its conserved first and last residue. The D gene is left open where the match is weak. Only some rows state a clone size, as once, few, many or a class for expanded clones.

J	D	size	length	V	DNA	CDR3
TRBJ1-5	TRBD1	-	16	TRBV27	TGTGCCAGCAGTTCGACAGGGGCAATAGGCAATCAGCCCCAGCATTTT	CASSSTGAIGNQPQHF
TRBJ2-5	-	-	10	TRBV29-1	TGCAGCGTTGAATTGCAGACCCAGTACTTC	CSVELQTQYF
TRBJ2-7	-	-	13	TRBV18	TGTGCCAGCTCAACCGAGCCTGGTCTGCAGCAGTACTTC	CASSTEPGLQQYF
TRBJ2-3	-	once	18	TRBV13	TGTGCCAGCAGCGGACGACTAGTCCAAGGGATTAGCACAGATACGCAGTATTTT	CASSGRLVQGISTDTQYF
TRBJ1-3	-	-	14	TRBV15	TGTGCCACCAGACCCCAAAGCTCTGGAAACACCATATATTTT	CATRPQSSGNTIYF
TRBJ2-7	TRBD1	-	15	TRBV28	TGTGCCAGCAGTTACCCCGGGACAGGGGCTCTCGAGCAGTACTTC	CASSYPGTGALEQYF
TRBJ1-6	-	-	18	TRBV27	TGTGCCAGCAGTTTATCTCGGTGGGGTCAGGGTAATAATTCACCCCTCCACTTT	CASSLSRWGQGNNSPLHF
TRBJ1-3	TRBD1	-	15	TRBV9	TGTGCCAGCAGTGGCGGGCGACAGGGTGGAAACACCATATATTTT	CASSGGRQGGNTIYF
TRBJ1-1	-	-	15	TRBV5-6	TGTGCCAGCAGCTTGGTCGGGGGAAGGGGAGCGATTGCTTTCTTT	CASSLVGGRGAIAFF
TRBJ2-5	-	-	16	TRBV30	TGTGCCTGGACCCACGCCGGGACACCGATAGGCGTTCCCCAGTACTTC	CAWTHAGTPIGVPQYF
TRBJ1-1	-	-	16	TRBV5-6	TGTGCCAGCAGACCCGGACTAATAATTATGAACACTGAAGCTTTCTTT	CASRPGLIIMNTEAFF
TRBJ1-1	-	-	13	TRBV10-1	TGCGCCAGCAGAATAGGACAGAACACTGAAGCTTTCTTT	CASRIGQNTEAFF
TRBJ1-2	-	-	15	TRBV2	TGTGCCAGCAGTCTACAGGGAATCGGAAACTATGGCTACACCTTC	CASSLQGIGNYGYTF
TRBJ2-2	TRBD1	-	17	TRBV11-2	TGTGCCAGCAGCTTCGGGACAGGGGGCGCCGGGACCGGGGAGCTGTTTTTT	CASSFGTGGAGTGELFF
TRBJ2-3	TRBD1	once	15	TRBV7-8	TGTGCCAGCAGCCCCTTGGGACAGTTCGGGGATACGCAGTATTTT	CASSPLGQFGDTQYF
TRBJ2-1	TRBD1	-	15	TRBV6-5	TGTGCCAGCAGGGCGGACAGGAGCTCCTACAATGAGCAGTTCTTC	CASRADRSSYNEQFF
TRBJ2-2	-	-	13	TRBV21-1	TGTGCCAGCAGCAACCCAGGGACCGGGGAGCTGTTTTTT	CASSNPGTGELFF
TRBJ2-3	TRBD2	-	18	TRBV4-1	TGCGCCAGCAGCCAAGGGTACTGGCGGGGGGCCGACACAGATACGCAGTATTTT	CASSQGYWRGADTDTQYF
TRBJ1-5	-	once	16	TRBV15	TGTGCCACCAGCAGAGAACAGGGCGGTCTGGATCAGCCCCAGCATTTT	CATSREQGGLDQPQHF
TRBJ2-7	TRBD1	-	13	TRBV27	TGTGCCAGCAGTTGGACAGGGGACTACGAGCAGTACTTC	CASSWTGDYEQYF
TRBJ1-1	-	-	14	TRBV27	TGTGCCAGCAGTTTAGGAAGCCCGAACACTGAAGCTTTCTTT	CASSLGSPNTEAFF
TRBJ1-1	-	-	15	TRBV5-1	TGCGCCAGCAGCTTCTGGGGGCAGGAGAACACTGAAGCTTTCTTT	CASSFWGQENTEAFF
TRBJ1-5	-	-	14	TRBV15	TGTGCCACCAGCAGACTTAATAGCAATCAGCCCCAGCATTTT	CATSRLNSNQPQHF
TRBJ2-1	TRBD2	-	14	TRBV5-1	TGCGCCAGCAGCTTGGGGACTAGTCCCAATGAGCAGTTCTTC	CASSLGTSPNEQFF
TRBJ2-2	-	few	15	TRBV14	TGTGCCAGCAGCCAAGATCGCGCCTCCCGGGGAGAGCTGTTTTTT	CASSQDRASRGELFF
TRBJ1-6	-	once	16	TRBV5-4	TGTGCCAGCACCCCAGGGACCGCTGGTAAAGGCTCACCCCTCCACTTT	CASTPGTAGKGSPLHF
TRBJ2-3	-	-	15	TRBV5-4	TGTGCCAGCAGCTTGTTTGGACAGCGCGGCGATACGCAGTATTTT	CASSLFGQRGDTQYF
TRBJ2-6	-	-	14	TRBV5-1	TGCGCCAGCAGCCTCAGCAGGGGGGCCAACGTCCTGACTTTC	CASSLSRGANVLTF
TRBJ2-5	TRBD2	-	13	TRBV2	TGTGCCAGCAGCCAGGGACTAGTAGAGACCCAGTACTTC	CASSQGLVETQYF
TRBJ1-5	-	-	15	TRBV7-9	TGTGCCAGCAGCCAACGGGGCTCCCGAAATCAGCCCCAGCATTTT	CASSQRGSRNQPQHF
TRBJ1-1	-	-	15	TRBV5-4	TGTGCCAGCAGTCCCGTGAGGACCTTGAACACTGAAGCTTTCTTT	CASSPVRTLNTEAFF
TRBJ1-6	-	-	17	TRBV5-1	TGCGCCAGCAGCTGGGGGACGGAGAGCTCCTATAATTCACCCCTCCACTTT	CASSWGTESSYNSPLHF
TRBJ2-7	TRBD1	-	16	TRBV7-9	TGTGCCAGCAGCACCAGGACAGGGGGCCCCTCCTACGAGCAGTACTTC	CASSTRTGGPSYEQYF
TRBJ1-5	TRBD1	-	17	TRBV4-1	TGCGCCAGCAGCCGCGGCCGGGACAGGGAGAGCAATCAGCCCCAGCATTTT	CASSRGRDRESNQPQHF
TRBJ1-4	-	-	14	TRBV15	TGTGCCACCAGCAGAGGAGCAACTAATGAAAAACTGTTTTTT	CATSRGATNEKLFF
TRBJ1-2	TRBD1	-	17	TRBV7-9	TGTGCCATTCTAAGGGAACCTACCGGGACAGACGACTATGGCTACACCTTC	CAILREPTGTDDYGYTF
TRBJ2-5	TRBD1	-	14	TRBV29-1	TGCAGCGTTCCGGACAGGGCAAACCAAGAGACCCAGTACTTC	CSVPDRANQETQYF
TRBJ1-3	-	-	14	TRBV25-1	TGTGCCAGCAGTGGACATTACTCTGGAAACACCATATATTTT	CASSGHYSGNTIYF
TRBJ1-1	-	-	14	TRBV6-6	TGTGCCAGCAGTTACTCGAGAGGGAACACTGAAGCTTTCTTT	CASSYSRGNTEAFF
TRBJ2-3	-	-	17	TRBV11-2	TGTGCCATTTTTAGGTCGCATGATGGGAGGACACAGGATACGCAGTATTTT	CAIFRSHDGRTQDTQYF
TRBJ2-5	-	-	14	TRBV11-2	TGTGCCAGCAGCTTAGATCCAGGGAGAGAGACCCAGTACTTC	CASSLDPGRETQYF
TRBJ1-5	TRBD1	-	14	TRBV10-3	TGTGCCATCAGCCGGACAGGGGGCAATCAGCCCCAGCATTTT	CAISRTGGNQPQHF
TRBJ2-5	TRBD2	once	17	TRBV5-4	TGTGCCAGCAGCTTATTCCTAGCGGGGGATATCGGAGAGACCCAGTACTTC	CASSLFLAGDIGETQYF
TRBJ2-3	TRBD2	once	16	TRBV18	TGTGCCAGCTCACCACTGGTAGCGGGGGGCACAGATACGCAGTATTTT	CASSPLVAGGTDTQYF
TRBJ1-4	-	-	13	TRBV7-9	TGTGCCAGCAGGAGAGGGACTAATGAAAAACTGTTTTTT	CASRRGTNEKLFF
TRBJ2-7	-	-	13	TRBV5-4	TGTGCCAGCAGCTTGGACCGGGGGCACGAGCAGTACTTC	CASSLDRGHEQYF
TRBJ1-5	TRBD1	-	17	TRBV28	TGTGCCAGCAGTTTATGGACAGGGAGGGATAGCAATCAGCCCCAGCATTTT	CASSLWTGRDSNQPQHF
TRBJ1-4	-	-	15	TRBV5-1	TGCGCCAGCAGCCCGCCGGGATCTCTTAATGAAAAACTGTTTTTT	CASSPPGSLNEKLFF